This TCR beta chain was observed in a study of regulatory T cells in long-lasting Graves disease. Study summary: Graves' patients, diagnosed recently, had received antithyroid drugs under 3 months.

With iRepertoire HTBI primers and Arm-PCR of CDR3 regions, TCR beta libraries were built. TCRdb re-analysed the multiplex PCR reads in MiXCR, keeping a single row per CDR3 protein. Here the sample spans 250,000 to 300,000 distinct CDR3 sequences, under 20% being singletons. V was pared by 5 bases and J by 9 bases, with 16 bases between. The CDR3 covers 13 residues. Germline lookup yields CDR1 SGHAT and CDR2 FQDESV (reference sequence). This clonotype was seen repeatedly, ten times or more. Regarding time point: newly diagnosed GD, antithyroid drugs for less than 3 months. Preparation of the TCR library used RNA extracted from PBMCs. Staff drew around 10 milliliters of peripheral blood into EDTA tubes. These data are also associated with another study on T cells in Graves' hyperthyroidism and ophthalmopathy. That study reports: The study enrolled patients aged 18 to 65 with newly diagnosed hyperthyroidism of under 2 months' duration. Among clonotypes expanded in thyroid above 0.001, most were also found in blood.

This TCR was sampled from a woman aged 25 to 39 with Graves disease. This chain links TRBV11-1 with TRBJ2-5; a possible D gene is TRBD2 (5 bases). Here the sequenced sample was peripheral blood mononuclear cells (PBMCs), taken at new diagnosis, from a patient treated with antithyroid drugs. CDR3 bases: TGTGCCAGCAGCCCCGCGACTCCGGAGGCCCAGTACTTC. It translates to CASSPATPEAQYF.